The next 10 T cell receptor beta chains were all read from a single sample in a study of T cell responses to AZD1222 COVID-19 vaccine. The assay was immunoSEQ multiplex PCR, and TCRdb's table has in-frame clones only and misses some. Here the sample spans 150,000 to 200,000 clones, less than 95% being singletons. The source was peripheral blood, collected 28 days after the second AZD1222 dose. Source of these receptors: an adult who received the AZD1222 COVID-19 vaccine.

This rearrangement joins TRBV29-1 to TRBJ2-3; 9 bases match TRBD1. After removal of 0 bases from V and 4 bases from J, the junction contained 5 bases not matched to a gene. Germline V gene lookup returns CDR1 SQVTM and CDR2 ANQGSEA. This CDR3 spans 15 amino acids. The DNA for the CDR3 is TGCAGCGTTGAAGATGCCACAGGGGGCGCAGATACGCAGTATTTT. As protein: CSVEDATGGADTQYF.

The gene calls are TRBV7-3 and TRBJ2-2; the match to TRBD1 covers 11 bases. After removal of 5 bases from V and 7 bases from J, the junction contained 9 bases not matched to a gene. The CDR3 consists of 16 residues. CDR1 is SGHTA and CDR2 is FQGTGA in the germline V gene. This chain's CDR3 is CASSPRDRGASGELFF. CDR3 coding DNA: TGTGCCAGCAGCCCTCGGGACAGGGGGGCGAGCGGGGAGCTGTTTTTT.

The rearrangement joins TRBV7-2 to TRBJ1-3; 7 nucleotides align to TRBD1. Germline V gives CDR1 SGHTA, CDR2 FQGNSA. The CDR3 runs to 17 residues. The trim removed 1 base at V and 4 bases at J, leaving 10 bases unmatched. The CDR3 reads CASSLGSFRGSGNTIYF. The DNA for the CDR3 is TGTGCCAGCAGCTTAGGGTCTTTCAGGGGGAGCGGAAACACCATATATTTT.

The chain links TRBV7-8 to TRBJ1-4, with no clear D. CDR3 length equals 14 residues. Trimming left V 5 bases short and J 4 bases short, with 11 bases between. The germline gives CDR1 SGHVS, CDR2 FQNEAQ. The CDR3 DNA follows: TGTGCCAGCAGCCACAGAGAAGTTAATGAAAAACTGTTTTTT. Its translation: CASSHREVNEKLFF.

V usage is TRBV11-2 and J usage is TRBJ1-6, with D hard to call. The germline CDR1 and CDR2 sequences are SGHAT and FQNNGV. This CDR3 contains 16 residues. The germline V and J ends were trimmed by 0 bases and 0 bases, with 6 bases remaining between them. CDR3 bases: TGTGCCAGCAGCTTAGATGACCTCTCCTATAATTCACCCCTCCACTTT. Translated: CASSLDDLSYNSPLHF.

The DNA for the CDR3 is TGTGCCAGCACTAAAGCGGGCTTCCCGAGCTCCTATAATTCACCCCTCCACTTT. Its translation is CASTKAGFPSSYNSPLHF. V and J are TRBV27 and TRBJ1-6; D is unclear. Between the trimmed V and J ends, which lost 7 bases and 0 bases, there was a span of 19 bases. The V gene's germline CDR1 is MNHEY and CDR2 SMNVEV (reference sequence). The CDR3 length is 18 residues.

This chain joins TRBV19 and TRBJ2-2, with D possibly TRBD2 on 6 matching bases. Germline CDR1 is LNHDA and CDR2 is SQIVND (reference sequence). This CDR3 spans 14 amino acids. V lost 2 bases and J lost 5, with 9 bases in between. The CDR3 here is CASSIWRETGELFF. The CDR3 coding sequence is TGTGCCAGTAGTATATGGCGGGAAACCGGGGAGCTGTTTTTT. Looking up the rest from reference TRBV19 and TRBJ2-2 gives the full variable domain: DGGITQSPKYLFRKEGQNVTLSCEQNLNHDAMYWYRQDPGQGLRLIYYSQIVNDFQKGDIAEGYSVSREKKESFPLTVTSAQKNPTAFYLCASSIWRETGELFFGEGSRLTVL.

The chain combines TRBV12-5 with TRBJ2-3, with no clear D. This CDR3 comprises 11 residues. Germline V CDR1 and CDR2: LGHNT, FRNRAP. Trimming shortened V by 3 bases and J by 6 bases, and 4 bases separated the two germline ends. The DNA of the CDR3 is TGTGCTAGTGGTTTAGGCGATACGCAGTATTTT. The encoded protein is CASGLGDTQYF.

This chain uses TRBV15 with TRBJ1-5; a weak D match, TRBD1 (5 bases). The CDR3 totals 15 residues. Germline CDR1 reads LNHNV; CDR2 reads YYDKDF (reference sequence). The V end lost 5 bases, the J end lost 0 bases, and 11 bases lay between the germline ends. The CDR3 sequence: CATSPGPSSNQPQHF. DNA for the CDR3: TGTGCCACCAGCCCGGGACCAAGTAGCAATCAGCCCCAGCATTTT.

The CDR3 DNA reads as TGTGCCAGCAGTTGGTCATACGAAGAGCGGGAGAACACAGATACGCAGTATTTT. Translation: CASSWSYEERENTDTQYF. J is TRBJ2-3 and V is TRBV28; TRBD2 aligns across 8 bases. The V segment lost 4 bases and the J segment 2 bases; nucleotides outside the gene matches: 14. The CDR3 extends over 18 amino acids. Germline V gene data show CDR1 as MDHEN and CDR2 as SYDVKM. Full variable domain (missing parts from reference TRBV28 and TRBJ2-3): DVKVTQSSRYLVKRTGEKVFLECVQDMDHENMFWYRQDPGLGLRLIYFSYDVKMKEKGDIPEGYSVSREKKERFSLILESASTNQTSMYLCASSWSYEERENTDTQYFGPGTRLTVL.